This is a list of T cell receptor beta chains from one sample in a study of OX40 agonist ivuxolimab in advanced cancers. Clones were sequenced by immunoSEQ multiplex PCR, and TCRdb holds only the in-frame ones, with some missing. The sample lists about 76,000 clones; 80% to 90% were seen once. Sequenced here: CD4+ or CD8+ T cells sorted from blood, sampled in a trial of the OX40 agonist ivuxolimab. The receptors originated from an adult with an advanced solid tumor such as melanoma, head and neck, liver or kidney cancer. Each CDR3 is given with its conserved first and last residue. Each record gives: D gene, J gene, V gene, clone size, CDR3 protein, CDR3 DNA. The D gene is left open where the match is weak. Clone size is given for some rows only: seen once, a few or many times, or a class if the clone is expanded.

- | TRBJ2-7 | TRBV5-4 | - | CASSLGSDTHFYEQYF | TGTGCCAGCAGCTTGGGGTCGGACACACACTTCTACGAGCAGTACTTC
- | TRBJ1-5 | TRBV7-8 | - | CASSLDRPEEPQHF | TGTGCCAGCAGCTTAGACAGGCCTGAGGAGCCCCAGCATTTT
- | TRBJ1-2 | TRBV6-5 | - | CASSRRDGVYGYTF | TGTGCCAGCAGTCGCCGGGACGGCGTCTATGGCTACACCTTC
TRBD1 | TRBJ1-3 | TRBV5-6 | - | CASSRQGRNTIYF | TGTGCCAGCAGCCGACAGGGGCGAAACACCATATATTTT
TRBD2 | TRBJ2-1 | TRBV11-2 | - | CASSSQAGRLRNEQFF | TGTGCCAGCAGCTCTCAAGCGGGACGACTACGGAATGAGCAGTTCTTC
- | TRBJ1-2 | TRBV15 | few | CATSSGRNYGYTF | TGTGCCACCAGCAGTGGACGAAACTATGGCTACACCTTC
- | TRBJ1-2 | TRBV11-2 | few | CASSLGARGYTF | TGTGCCAGCAGCTTAGGAGCTCGAGGCTACACCTTC
TRBD2 | TRBJ2-1 | TRBV19 | - | CASSLAALYNEQFF | TGTGCCAGTAGTCTAGCGGCTCTCTACAATGAGCAGTTCTTC
TRBD2 | TRBJ2-1 | TRBV29-1 | - | CSVASGVSSYNEQFF | TGCAGCGTTGCTAGCGGGGTGAGCTCCTACAATGAGCAGTTCTTC
TRBD2 | TRBJ2-5 | TRBV19 | - | CASSIGLAGLQETQYF | TGTGCCAGTAGTATCGGGCTAGCGGGACTCCAAGAGACCCAGTACTTC
- | TRBJ2-1 | TRBV7-6 | - | CASSFRLYNEQFF | TGTGCCAGCAGCTTCAGGCTCTACAATGAGCAGTTCTTC
- | TRBJ1-2 | TRBV5-1 | - | CASSLRTTNYGYTF | TGCGCCAGCAGCTTAAGGACAACTAACTATGGCTACACCTTC
TRBD2 | TRBJ2-3 | TRBV29-1 | - | CSDRTSLTDTQYF | TGCAGCGACCGGACTAGCCTCACAGATACGCAGTATTTT
- | TRBJ2-1 | TRBV7-2 | - | CASSPGIVEQFF | TGTGCCAGCAGCCCGGGAATTGTTGAGCAGTTCTTC
- | TRBJ2-7 | TRBV4-3 | - | CASSQGGLSPATGYYEQYF | TGCGCCAGCAGCCAAGGTGGACTCTCCCCCGCGACGGGGTACTACGAGCAGTACTTC
- | TRBJ2-7 | TRBV7-6 | - | CASSLELVEQYF | TGTGCCAGCAGCCTAGAGTTAGTCGAGCAGTACTTC
- | TRBJ2-7 | TRBV5-5 | - | CASSLIGGSYEQYF | TGTGCCAGCAGCTTGATAGGGGGTTCCTACGAGCAGTACTTC
- | TRBJ1-2 | TRBV19 | few | CASTSYGDGYTF | TGTGCCAGTACCTCATACGGGGATGGCTACACCTTC
TRBD2 | TRBJ2-1 | TRBV15 | - | CATSNKRGSSYNEQFF | TGTGCCACCAGCAATAAGCGGGGAAGCTCCTACAATGAGCAGTTCTTC
- | TRBJ2-7 | TRBV27 | - | CASSLGGEEQYF | TGTGCCAGCAGTTTAGGAGGGGAGGAGCAGTACTTC
- | TRBJ2-1 | TRBV19 | - | CASGGGGLYNEQFF | TGTGCCAGCGGCGGGGGCGGTCTCTACAATGAGCAGTTCTTC
- | TRBJ1-3 | TRBV19 | - | CASSIGGHRSGNTIYF | TGTGCCAGTAGTATAGGAGGACACCGCTCTGGAAACACCATATATTTT
TRBD1 | TRBJ2-7 | TRBV4-1 | - | CASSQDPTGGGYEQYF | TGTGCCAGCAGCCAAGATCCTACAGGGGGCGGCTACGAGCAGTACTTC
TRBD1 | TRBJ2-1 | TRBV5-1 | - | CASSQDRDRGINEQFF | TGCGCCAGCAGCCAGGACCGGGACAGGGGAATCAATGAGCAGTTCTTC
TRBD2 | TRBJ2-1 | TRBV9 | once | CASSVGVLGTSGRNEQFF | TGTGCCAGCAGCGTAGGTGTACTTGGGACTAGCGGGAGGAATGAGCAGTTCTTC
TRBD2 | TRBJ2-4 | TRBV4-2 | - | CASSHAGTSIDIQYF | TGTGCCAGCAGCCACGCCGGGACTAGCATTGACATTCAGTACTTC
TRBD2 | TRBJ2-3 | TRBV6-1 | - | CASYSGGAKDTQYF | TGTGCCAGCTATAGCGGGGGGGCAAAAGATACGCAGTATTTT
TRBD2 | TRBJ2-2 | TRBV7-2 | - | CASSLHAASGGVGELFF | TGTGCCAGCAGCTTACATGCCGCTAGCGGGGGAGTCGGGGAGCTGTTTTTT
- | TRBJ1-1 | TRBV7-9 | - | CASSARPEPENTEAFF | TGTGCCAGCAGCGCCCGCCCAGAACCTGAAAACACTGAAGCTTTCTTT
TRBD1 | TRBJ1-1 | TRBV10-3 | - | CAISESRDRGAEAFF | TGTGCCATCAGTGAGTCAAGGGACAGAGGGGCTGAAGCTTTCTTT
- | TRBJ2-2 | TRBV19 | - | CASSIGGRNTGELFF | TGTGCCAGTAGTATCGGGGGGCGAAACACCGGGGAGCTGTTTTTT
- | TRBJ1-3 | TRBV9 | - | CASSGPGGGTGNTIYF | TGTGCCAGCAGCGGCCCCGGGGGAGGGACTGGAAACACCATATATTTT
- | TRBJ1-1 | TRBV21-1 | - | CASSKGVTEAFF | TGTGCCAGCAGCAAAGGGGTGACTGAAGCTTTCTTT
TRBD2 | TRBJ2-3 | TRBV7-2 | few | CASSASGAGVADTQYF | TGTGCCAGCAGCGCTTCTGGCGCGGGGGTTGCAGATACGCAGTATTTT
- | TRBJ1-1 | TRBV2 | - | CASSWQELVGTEAFF | TGTGCCAGCAGTTGGCAAGAACTCGTGGGGACTGAAGCTTTCTTT
- | TRBJ2-2 | TRBV6-1 | - | CASSVMSPGLWNTGELFF | TGTGCCAGCAGTGTTATGAGTCCGGGATTATGGAACACCGGGGAGCTGTTTTTT
TRBD2 | TRBJ2-2 | TRBV7-9 | - | CASSSGLAGGNAGELFF | TGTGCCAGCAGCTCTGGACTAGCGGGGGGAAACGCCGGGGAGCTGTTTTTT
TRBD1 | TRBJ2-5 | TRBV30 | - | CAWSVGDRKIQETQYF | TGTGCCTGGAGTGTAGGGGACAGGAAAATCCAAGAGACCCAGTACTTC
- | TRBJ2-2 | TRBV19 | - | CASSPYPGEGNGELFF | TGTGCCAGTAGTCCCTATCCGGGAGAAGGGAACGGGGAGCTGTTTTTT
- | TRBJ2-7 | TRBV4-1 | - | CASSLGETSYEQYF | TGCGCCAGCAGCCTGGGGGAGACCTCCTACGAGCAGTACTTC
- | TRBJ1-1 | TRBV15 | once | CATSRDLGIPEAFF | TGTGCCACCAGCAGAGATCTGGGGATACCTGAAGCTTTCTTT
- | TRBJ1-2 | TRBV19 | - | CASSILLGNQGTGMDYGYTF | TGTGCCAGTAGTATTTTATTGGGGAACCAGGGGACGGGGATGGACTATGGCTACACCTTC
- | TRBJ2-3 | TRBV6-5 | - | CASSYLDTQYF | TGTGCCAGCAGTTACCTAGATACGCAGTATTTT
- | TRBJ2-4 | TRBV10-2 | - | CASSEWGAINIQYF | TGCGCCAGCAGTGAGTGGGGGGCGATAAACATTCAGTACTTC
- | TRBJ1-5 | TRBV6-1 | - | CASSESSNQPQHF | TGTGCCAGCAGTGAAAGCAGCAATCAGCCCCAGCATTTT
- | TRBJ1-2 | TRBV7-2 | - | CASSTRGFGYTF | TGTGCCAGCAGCACTAGGGGGTTTGGCTACACCTTC
TRBD1 | TRBJ1-1 | TRBV7-8 | - | CASSRGRGRDTEAFF | TGTGCCAGCAGCCGTGGCAGGGGGCGCGACACTGAAGCTTTCTTT
- | TRBJ1-1 | TRBV27 | - | CASTRRESDTEAFF | TGTGCCAGCACGAGGAGGGAAAGCGACACTGAAGCTTTCTTT
TRBD2 | TRBJ2-2 | TRBV7-9 | - | CASSGTSGTLTGELFF | TGTGCCAGCAGCGGGACTAGCGGGACTCTTACCGGGGAGCTGTTTTTT